The 28 T cell receptor beta chains below were found in one sample sequenced in a study of early T cells in non-severe SARS-CoV-2 infection. Via MiXCR, TCRdb re-called the 5' RACE reads, giving one row per CDR3 protein. The sample records 48,000 or so distinct CDR3 sequences, 6.2% being singletons. Sample: whole blood, taken at baseline. The receptors shown here come from an adult who was a healthcare worker with PCR-confirmed SARS-CoV-2 infection or an uninfected control (not recorded which).

This clonotype has just a few counts. The J gene is TRBJ2-5, the V gene TRBV20-1, with D perhaps given as TRBD1 or TRBD2 (6 bases each). Germline loops: CDR1 DFQATT, CDR2 SNEGSKA (reference sequence). With 6 bases removed from V and 2 bases from J, the gap between germline ends came to 19 bases. CDR3 length: 15 amino acids. CDR3 sequence (DNA): TGCAGTGCACAACTGGGCCGGGGGCAGCAAGAGACCCAGTACTTC. Translated: CSAQLGRGQQETQYF.

This clonotype was counted only a few times. The chain recombines TRBV9 with TRBJ1-6; D is possibly TRBD1 (6 bases). This CDR3 has 18 amino acids. V shed 0 bases and J shed 5 bases, with 18 bases lying between them. Germline CDR1 reads SGDLS; CDR2 reads YYNGEE. CDR3 nucleotide sequence: TGTGCCAGCAGCGTAGGTGATAGGGGGTCGCTGGATAATTCACCCCTCCACTTT. It specifies CASSVGDRGSLDNSPLHF.

V usage is TRBV7-9 and J usage is TRBJ2-5; D is possibly TRBD1 (6 bases). V was shortened by 2 bases and J by 5 bases, with 18 bases between the two germline ends. The germline V gene has CDR1 SEHNR and CDR2 FQNEAQ (reference sequence). This CDR3 region has 16 residues. The CDR3 protein is CASSLTTTTGRETQYF. DNA of the CDR3: TGTGCCAGCAGCTTAACAACAACCACAGGGCGGGAGACCCAGTACTTC.

The chain combines TRBV15 with TRBJ1-1, with no clear D. V lost 4 bases and J 0 bases, leaving 18 bases between the germline ends. The CDR3 has 17 amino acids. Germline assignment: CDR1 LNHNV and CDR2 YYDKDF (reference sequence). CDR3 protein: CATSTKIYGGLNTEAFF. The CDR3 DNA is TGTGCCACCAGCACTAAGATTTATGGAGGGCTGAACACTGAAGCTTTCTTT.

This clonotype was counted many times. The chain carries TRBV28 and TRBJ2-7, with 7 bases that match TRBD2. CDR1 and CDR2 (germline): MDHEN, SYDVKM. J gave up 3 bases and V 10 bases, and 12 bases lay outside the gene matches. This CDR3 contains 14 residues. DNA of the CDR3: TGTGCCACGGTGGACATGGGAGGGCTCTACGAGCAGTACTTC. The encoded protein is CATVDMGGLYEQYF.

This clonotype was counted a few times. The J gene is TRBJ2-2, the V gene TRBV6-5; D gene uncertain. The ends were cut back, 5 bases at V and 4 bases at J, with 8 bases in the middle. Germline values: CDR1 MNHEY, CDR2 SVGAGI. This CDR3 contains 13 residues. The CDR3 protein is CASSEFFTGELFF. In DNA form, the CDR3 reads TGTGCCAGCAGTGAATTCTTCACCGGGGAGCTGTTTTTT.

The gene calls are TRBV24-1 and TRBJ2-7; D is possibly TRBD1 (5 bases). With 9 bases removed from V and 2 bases from J, the gap between germline ends came to 13 bases. The germline V gene encodes CDR1 KGHDR and CDR2 SFDVKD. The CDR3 contains 13 residues. The CDR3 DNA sequence: TGTGCCACCGAAGGAGCAGGGACCTACGAGCAGTACTTC. Translating gives CATEGAGTYEQYF.

The gene calls are TRBV9 and TRBJ2-5; 9 nucleotides align to TRBD2. Trimming removed 7 bases from V and 5 bases from J; junction bases left unmatched: 15. Germline CDR1 is SGDLS and CDR2 is YYNGEE. The CDR3 extends over 16 amino acids. The CDR3 coding sequence is TGTGCCAGCCCCTCCTATATAGCGGGAGCTGGGGAGACCCAGTACTTC. Residues: CASPSYIAGAGETQYF.

V and J are TRBV7-9 and TRBJ1-4; the D is unclear. The CDR3 is 15 amino acids. CDR1 and CDR2 from the germline V gene are SEHNR and FQNEAQ (reference sequence). Deletions cut 0 bases from V and 2 bases from J, with 7 bases between. DNA of the CDR3: TGTGCCAGCAGCTTAGCAGCCGGGACTAATGAAAAACTGTTTTTT. The encoded protein is CASSLAAGTNEKLFF.

The table lists this clonotype with many counts. The J gene is TRBJ2-7, the V gene TRBV11-2; 7 nucleotides agree with TRBD1. CDR1 is SGHAT and CDR2 is FQNNGV in the germline V gene. V lost 5 bases to trimming and J lost 1 base; unmatched junction nucleotides: 8. This CDR3 is 15 amino acids long. The CDR3 reads CASSLDRDLSYEQYF. DNA for the CDR3: TGTGCCAGCAGCCTTGACAGGGACCTTTCCTACGAGCAGTACTTC.

This clonotype was seen more than once but under ten times. This sequence joins TRBV6-5 and TRBJ2-3; D remains ambiguous. Germline V lookup: CDR1 MNHEY, CDR2 SVGAGI. The length of the CDR3 is 14 residues. Trimming cost V 2 bases and J 3 bases, with 9 bases left between them. The CDR3 bases are TGTGCCAGCAGTTACACGGGTTTGACAGATACGCAGTATTTT. It translates to CASSYTGLTDTQYF.

This clonotype was recorded many times. The chain joins TRBV27 to TRBJ1-6; D gene uncertain. In germline, CDR1 is MNHEY, CDR2 SMNVEV (reference sequence). V was pared by 8 bases and J by 5 bases, with 16 bases between. CDR3 length equals 15 residues. CDR3 loop: CASGPRGGNNSPLHF. CDR3 DNA sequence: TGTGCCAGCGGCCCCCGGGGAGGAAATAATTCACCCCTCCACTTT.

In this sample, this clonotype turned up many times. The V and J genes are TRBV11-1 and TRBJ2-4; 7 bases align to TRBD1. Germline V lookup: CDR1 SGHAT, CDR2 FQDESV (reference sequence). With V trimmed by 8 bases and J by 0 bases, 1 base remained unmatched. The CDR3 length is 13 residues. Here the CDR3 reads CASGQVAKNIQYF. Written as DNA, the CDR3 is TGTGCCAGCGGACAGGTAGCCAAAAACATTCAGTACTTC.

V and J are TRBV28 and TRBJ2-7, with D perhaps matching TRBD1 or TRBD2 (5 bases each). The CDR3 is 12 residues long. The V end was cut by 8 bases, the J end by 1 base, with 9 bases between. Germline CDR1 MDHEN, CDR2 SYDVKM. The CDR3: CASAEGSYEQYF. CDR3 DNA: TGTGCCAGCGCCGAGGGGTCCTACGAGCAGTACTTC.

This clonotype was counted only a few times. The chain uses TRBV20-1 and TRBJ2-3, with 9 bases matching TRBD1. The V and J ends lost 7 bases and 3 bases, in that order; junction bases with no gene match: 11. The CDR3 is made up of 15 amino acids. Germline CDR1 DFQATT, CDR2 SNEGSKA (reference sequence). CDR3 nucleotides: TGCAGTGTTCCGGACAGGGGAACGGGGACAGATACGCAGTATTTT. Its protein product is CSVPDRGTGTDTQYF.

This clonotype was counted a few times. The genes are TRBV7-9 and TRBJ2-3, with 10 bases identical to TRBD1. CDR1 SEHNR and CDR2 FQNEAQ come from the germline V gene (reference sequence). V lost 5 bases and J lost 3; bases outside the gene matches: 8. The CDR3 runs to 16 residues. The CDR3 coding sequence is TGTGCCAGCAGCACCGGACAGGGGGGGAGGACAGATACGCAGTATTTT. Translating it yields CASSTGQGGRTDTQYF.

This clonotype was counted a few times. This chain links TRBV20-1 with TRBJ2-5; 12 nucleotides match TRBD2. Losses at the gene ends were 3 bases for V and 4 bases for J; bases not matched to a gene: 9. CDR1 is DFQATT and CDR2 is SNEGSKA in the germline V gene (reference sequence). The CDR3 is 16 amino acids. The CDR3 loop reads CSASLTSGSQGETQYF. In nucleotides, the CDR3 is TGCAGTGCTAGTCTGACTAGCGGGAGTCAGGGAGAGACCCAGTACTTC.

This clonotype was picked up many times. The chain has TRBV20-1 and TRBJ2-1, with 10 bases fitting TRBD2. V shed 5 bases, J shed 7 bases, and the junction held 2 bases outside the gene matches. From germline, CDR1 is DFQATT and CDR2 SNEGSKA (reference sequence). The CDR3 loop spans 12 amino acids. The CDR3 DNA follows: TGCAGTGCTCAGGGACTAGCGAATGAGCAGTTCTTC. Its translation is CSAQGLANEQFF.

The chain joins TRBV12-3 or TRBV12-4 to TRBJ1-4; tentative D call: TRBD1 (5 bases). Trimming removed 3 bases at V and 5 bases at J, with 7 bases between. The CDR3 length is 13 residues. CDR3 region: CASSFRGNEKLFF. CDR3 DNA sequence: TGTGCCAGCAGTTTTAGGGGAAATGAAAAACTGTTTTTT.

V is TRBV25-1 and J is TRBJ2-1, with D maybe TRBD2 (6 bases). Trimming pared 1 base from V and 9 bases from J, leaving 10 bases between. This CDR3 has 13 residues. Germline values: CDR1 MGHDK, CDR2 SYGVNS. The CDR3 here is CASSEFSGGEQFF. DNA of the CDR3: TGTGCCAGCAGTGAATTTAGCGGCGGTGAGCAGTTCTTC. The full variable domain, rest sourced from reference TRBV25-1 and TRBJ2-1, is EADIYQTPRYLVIGTGKKITLECSQTMGHDKMYWYQQDPGMELHLIHYSYGVNSTEKGDLSSESTVSRIRTEHFPLTLESARPSHTSQYLCASSEFSGGEQFFGPGTRLTVL.

This sequence joins TRBV7-2 and TRBJ2-1, with D unresolved. This CDR3 region has 14 residues. Germline V gene data show CDR1 as SGHTA and CDR2 as FQGNSA. Trimming stripped 3 bases from V and 4 bases from J, with 10 bases between. The CDR3 loop reads CASSFADGYNEQFF. The CDR3 DNA is TGTGCCAGCAGCTTCGCGGACGGTTACAATGAGCAGTTCTTC. The variable domain in full, with the rest retrieved from reference TRBV7-2 and TRBJ2-1, is GAGVSQSPSNKVTEKGKDVELRCDPISGHTALYWYRQSLGQGLEFLIYFQGNSAPDKSGLPSDRFSAERTGGSVSTLTIQRTQQEDSAVYLCASSFADGYNEQFFGPGTRLTVL.

This clonotype was counted only a few times. This chain uses TRBV28 with TRBJ1-4; D remains ambiguous. The V gene's germline CDR1 is MDHEN and CDR2 SYDVKM. The CDR3 consists of 15 residues. V lost 7 bases and J 2 bases, leaving 14 bases between the germline ends. The CDR3 spells CASKRSRLTNEKLFF. The CDR3, as DNA: TGTGCCAGCAAACGGTCGCGTTTGACTAATGAAAAACTGTTTTTT.

This clonotype was seen a handful of times. The CDR3 here is CASSNGNTDTQYF. DNA of the CDR3: TGTGCCAGTAGTAACGGAAACACAGATACGCAGTATTTT. The V and J genes are TRBV19 and TRBJ2-3; D is undetermined. Germline CDR1 reads LNHDA; CDR2 reads SQIVND (reference sequence). V dropped 4 bases and J dropped 2 bases, with 7 bases sitting between them. The CDR3 is made up of 13 amino acids.

This clonotype was counted ten times or more. The chain links TRBV18 to TRBJ1-5; TRBD1 aligns across 8 bases. The V gene end was trimmed by 2 bases and the J gene end by 2 bases; junction bases not matched to a gene: 5. Germline V gene data show CDR1 as KGHSH and CDR2 as LQKENI. The CDR3 runs to 16 residues. CDR3 amino acids: CASSPTGGRGNQPQHF. The CDR3 region has the DNA TGTGCCAGCTCACCAACAGGGGGAAGGGGCAATCAGCCCCAGCATTTT.

The chain uses TRBV20-1 and TRBJ2-1, with D tentatively TRBD2 (5 bases). Germline values: CDR1 DFQATT, CDR2 SNEGSKA (reference sequence). V lost 6 bases and J 8 bases, leaving 14 bases between the germline ends. The CDR3 length is 12 residues. Here the CDR3 reads CSAGEMRDEQFF. The CDR3 bases are TGCAGTGCGGGAGAGATGAGGGATGAGCAGTTCTTC.

The V gene is TRBV28, the J gene TRBJ1-1; D perhaps matches TRBD1 (6 bases). V was clipped by 8 bases and J by 1 base, with 14 bases between them. Germline CDR1 MDHEN, CDR2 SYDVKM. CDR3 length equals 14 residues. The CDR3 is CASVAGTQNTEAFF. DNA of the CDR3: TGTGCCAGCGTGGCCGGGACACAGAACACTGAAGCTTTCTTT. Full variable domain (outside the CDR3, taken from reference TRBV28 and TRBJ1-1): DVKVTQSSRYLVKRTGEKVFLECVQDMDHENMFWYRQDPGLGLRLIYFSYDVKMKEKGDIPEGYSVSREKKERFSLILESASTNQTSMYLCASVAGTQNTEAFFGQGTRLTVV.

This clonotype was observed a handful of times. V usage is TRBV11-1 and J usage is TRBJ2-7; TRBD1 is a possible D gene (6 bases). The CDR3 covers 13 residues. V was clipped by 1 base and J by 7 bases, with 11 bases between them. Germline assignment: CDR1 SGHAT and CDR2 FQDESV (reference sequence). The CDR3 protein is CASSLVSGQEQYF. The CDR3 bases are TGTGCCAGCAGCTTAGTTTCGGGACAAGAGCAGTACTTC.

This rearrangement joins TRBV11-2 to TRBJ2-2; a possible D gene is TRBD1 (6 bases). CDR1 and CDR2 (germline): SGHAT, FQNNGV. V lost 7 bases, J lost 5 bases, and 14 bases lay in between. CDR3 size: 14 residues. The CDR3 protein is CASMFGGRTGELFF. The CDR3 bases are TGTGCCAGCATGTTTGGGGGCCGGACCGGGGAGCTGTTTTTT. The variable domain in full, with the rest retrieved from reference TRBV11-2 and TRBJ2-2, is EAGVAQSPRYKIIEKRQSVAFWCNPISGHATLYWYQQILGQGPKLLIQFQNNGVVDDSQLPKDRFSAERLKGVDSTLKIQPAKLEDSAVYLCASMFGGRTGELFFGEGSRLTVL.